Each of the 22 T cell receptor beta chains below was sequenced from the same sample in a study of T cell repertoires in cytomegalovirus infection (dated by TCRdb to the late 2010s). This specimen's treatment or condition label, interpreted: in vitro stimulation with specific CMV peptide epitopes to enrich CMV-specific T cells. No antigen has been identified for these receptors. The sequencer was an Illumina HiSeq 1500. TCRdb reanalyzed the raw reads on its own, using fastp at Q25 for trimming and MiXCR for clone calling, and kept in-frame beta chains. Every distinct CDR3 protein forms one entry, paired with its most common genes and DNA. The table for this sample lists around 770,000 distinct CDR3 sequences; roughly 28% of them were counted only once. The ten largest make up about 12% of the sample. Sequenced material: cultured CD8+ T cells from PBMCs, taken from culture after CMV antigen stimulation. The receptors originated from a human donor in good health (CMV status not recorded). Some clones in this sample may be carry-over from other donors' samples.

V gene TRBV7-6 combines with J gene TRBJ1-6; 9 nucleotides align to TRBD1. The CDR3 spans 14 residues. Germline V gene lookup returns CDR1 SGHVS and CDR2 FNYEAQ. V was clipped by 6 bases and J by 10 bases; unmatched bases: 7. CDR3 in DNA: TGTGCCAGCAGGCGCCGGGACAGGGACTCACCCCTCCACTTT. Translation: CASRRRDRDSPLHF. Full variable domain (outside the CDR3, taken from reference TRBV7-6 and TRBJ1-6): GAGVSQSPRYKVTKRGQDVALRCDPISGHVSLYWYRQALGQGPEFLTYFNYEAQQDKSGLPNDRFSAERPEGSISTLTIQRTEQRDSAMYRCASRRRDRDSPLHFGNGTRLTVT.

This clonotype was observed a handful of times. V gene TRBV19 combines with J gene TRBJ2-1; no definite D call. The germline V gene encodes CDR1 LNHDA and CDR2 SQIVND (reference sequence). Between the trimmed V and J ends, which lost 5 bases and 8 bases, there was a span of 10 bases. The CDR3 contains 12 residues. The CDR3 nucleotides read TGTGCCAGTAGTGTTTTGAATGATGAGCAGTTCTTC. Translation: CASSVLNDEQFF.

In this sample, this clonotype turned up once. The J gene is TRBJ2-2, the V gene TRBV7-6, with TRBD1 identical over 9 bases. This CDR3 comprises 16 residues. J gave up 2 bases and V 4 bases, and 5 bases lay outside the gene matches. The V gene's germline CDR1 is SGHVS and CDR2 FNYEAQ. The CDR3 DNA is TGTGCCAGCAGCTCTGGGGACAGGGTCAACACCGGGGAGCTGTTTTTT. Translation: CASSSGDRVNTGELFF. The full variable domain, rest sourced from reference TRBV7-6 and TRBJ2-2, is GAGVSQSPRYKVTKRGQDVALRCDPISGHVSLYWYRQALGQGPEFLTYFNYEAQQDKSGLPNDRFSAERPEGSISTLTIQRTEQRDSAMYRCASSSGDRVNTGELFFGEGSRLTVL.

The J gene is TRBJ1-1, the V gene TRBV19, with no clear D. The germline V and J ends were trimmed by 3 bases and 5 bases, with 10 bases remaining between them. The CDR3 is made up of 13 amino acids. CDR1 is LNHDA, CDR2 SQIVND, per germline (reference sequence). CDR3: CASSMSEETEAFF. For the CDR3, the DNA is TGTGCCAGTAGTATGTCAGAGGAGACTGAAGCTTTCTTT.

The chain has TRBV25-1 and TRBJ2-2, with D perhaps matching TRBD1 (5 bases). This CDR3 contains 14 residues. The V end was cut by 8 bases, the J end by 6 bases, with 16 bases between. Germline V CDR1 and CDR2: MGHDK, SYGVNS. CDR3 sequence: CASAEMTDSGELFF. The CDR3, as DNA: TGTGCCAGCGCCGAAATGACAGATTCCGGGGAGCTGTTTTTT.

This clonotype appeared a few times. The chain uses TRBV27 and TRBJ2-7; 9 positions match TRBD1. Germline V lookup: CDR1 MNHEY, CDR2 SMNVEV (reference sequence). CDR3 length equals 15 residues. Trimming took 4 bases from V and 3 from J; bases not matched to a gene: 7. CDR3: CASSSNRGRFYEQYV. The CDR3 nucleotides read TGTGCCAGCAGTTCAAACAGGGGGCGATTCTACGAGCAGTACGTC.

Only one count was recorded for this clonotype. The chain uses TRBV29-1 and TRBJ1-2; TRBD1 agrees at 10 bases. V shed 0 bases and J 7 bases; nucleotides not matched to a gene: 2. Germline assignment: CDR1 SQVTM and CDR2 ANQGSEA. The CDR3 has 13 residues. This CDR3 reads CSVEEWDRGGYTF. CDR3 bases: TGCAGCGTTGAAGAGTGGGACAGGGGTGGCTACACCTTC.

The V and J genes are TRBV4-1 and TRBJ2-1; no definite D call. V was pared by 1 base and J by 0 bases, with 10 bases between. The CDR3 is 16 residues long. Germline CDR1 and CDR2: MGHRA and YSYEKL. CDR3 in DNA: TGCGCCAGCAGCCAAGTTGCTCCCGCCTCCTACAATGAGCAGTTCTTC. It specifies CASSQVAPASYNEQFF.

The gene calls are TRBV7-3 and TRBJ2-3; 8 bases agree with TRBD2. From germline, CDR1 is SGHTA and CDR2 FQGTGA. The J segment lost 5 bases and the V segment lost 1 base, leaving 5 bases of the junction unmatched. This CDR3 region has 15 residues. The CDR3 DNA follows: TGTGCCAGCAGCTTAAGCGGGGGGCTACGAGATACGCAGTATTTT. It encodes CASSLSGGLRDTQYF.

The V call is TRBV20-1, the J call TRBJ2-4, with a weak D call TRBD2 (5 bases). There are 13 residues in the CDR3. From germline, CDR1 is DFQATT and CDR2 SNEGSKA (reference sequence). The V end was cut by 5 bases, the J end by 8 bases, with 16 bases between. CDR3 region: CSAHRTGEDIQYF. DNA for the CDR3: TGCAGTGCTCATAGGACTGGGGAAGACATTCAGTACTTC.

A few counts support this clonotype. V usage is TRBV6-1 and J usage is TRBJ1-2, with TRBD1 matching 7 bases. Looked up from germline, CDR1 is MNHNS and CDR2 is SASEGT. With 4 bases clipped from V and 4 bases from J, the junction kept 9 bases outside the gene matches. The CDR3 is 15 residues long. This chain's CDR3 is CASSATTGNPYGYTF. DNA for the CDR3: TGTGCCAGCAGTGCAACGACAGGGAACCCCTATGGCTACACCTTC.

The chain joins TRBV5-4 to TRBJ1-1, with 7 nucleotides matching TRBD1. This CDR3 has 17 residues. With 0 bases clipped from V and 4 bases from J, the junction kept 12 bases outside the gene matches. Germline V lookup: CDR1 SGHNT, CDR2 YYREEE (reference sequence). CDR3 DNA: TGTGCCAGCAGCTTGGCCGGTCGGGACAGCCTTACCACTGAAGCTTTCTTT. Residues: CASSLAGRDSLTTEAFF.

Many counts were recorded for this clonotype. The CDR3, as DNA: TGTGCCAGCAGTTTCGAGGGGAACACCATATATTTT. Its translation: CASSFEGNTIYF. The V and J genes are TRBV28 and TRBJ1-3; maybe TRBD1 (5 bases). The CDR3 extends over 12 amino acids. V was pared by 3 bases and J by 7 bases, with 7 bases between. Germline-derived CDR1 and CDR2 are MDHEN and SYDVKM.

This clonotype was seen a few times. This chain joins TRBV6-5 and TRBJ2-2, with D maybe TRBD2 (5 bases). This CDR3 is 15 amino acids long. Germline V CDR1 and CDR2: MNHEY, SVGAGI. Trimming took off 2 bases at V and 4 bases at J, with 11 bases between the two ends. In DNA form, the CDR3 reads TGTGCCAGCAGTTACGGACTCCTCCCCACCGGGGAGCTGTTTTTT. Protein product: CASSYGLLPTGELFF.

This clonotype was seen a handful of times. J is TRBJ1-3 and V is TRBV9; D is ambiguous. This CDR3 has 14 residues. Trimming shortened V by 1 base and J by 0 bases, and 5 bases separated the two germline ends. The germline CDR1 and CDR2 sequences are SGDLS and YYNGEE. CDR3 region: CASSVTDSGNTIYF. CDR3 coding DNA: TGTGCCAGCAGCGTAACCGACTCTGGAAACACCATATATTTT.

A few counts support this clonotype. This chain joins TRBV12-3 or TRBV12-4 and TRBJ2-5; possibly TRBD2 for D (6 bases). The V end was cut by 7 bases, the J end by 7 bases, with 22 bases between. The CDR3 runs 15 residues. This CDR3 is CASTRAAPSRGTQYF. CDR3 DNA sequence: TGTGCCAGCACCAGGGCGGCCCCATCGCGGGGGACCCAGTACTTC.

This chain connects TRBV27 to TRBJ2-7; TRBD2 matches 10 bases. This CDR3 is 15 amino acids long. The V gene's germline CDR1 is MNHEY and CDR2 SMNVEV (reference sequence). V lost 3 bases to trimming and J lost 2 bases; unmatched junction nucleotides: 4. CDR3 nucleotides: TGTGCCAGCAGTTTGCGGGGGACTAGCGCCTACGAGCAGTACTTC. Protein product: CASSLRGTSAYEQYF.

This clonotype turned up a few times. The chain combines TRBV20-1 with TRBJ2-2; 11 bases agree with TRBD2. This CDR3 comprises 14 residues. Germline V gives CDR1 DFQATT, CDR2 SNEGSKA (reference sequence). Germline trimming cut 6 bases from V and 8 bases from J; bases unmatched to any gene: 8. CDR3 bases: TGCAGTGCCCATCTACTAGCGGGGGATGGGGAGCTGTTTTTT. It translates to CSAHLLAGDGELFF.

This clonotype was detected a few times. The chain is built from TRBV6-2 or TRBV6-3 and TRBJ1-4, with D uncertain. The CDR3 is 13 residues long. V was shortened by 5 bases and J by 6 bases, with 10 bases between the two germline ends. Looked up from germline, CDR1 is MNHEY and CDR2 is SVGEGT. The CDR3 spells CASSPPGYEKLFF. The DNA for the CDR3 is TGTGCCAGCAGTCCCCCGGGATATGAAAAACTGTTTTTT.

The V call is TRBV4-1, the J call TRBJ1-1; D not resolved. The CDR3 is 13 amino acids. V was clipped by 1 base and J by 8 bases, with 11 bases between them. CDR1 and CDR2 (germline): MGHRA, YSYEKL. In DNA form, the CDR3 reads TGCGCCAGCAGCCAAGGGCCGGGGTCCGAAGCTTTCTTT. It codes for CASSQGPGSEAFF.

This sequence joins TRBV6-5 and TRBJ1-1; 8 nucleotides match TRBD1. Germline V gene lookup returns CDR1 MNHEY and CDR2 SVGAGI. V dropped 4 bases and J dropped 6; count of bases not matched to a gene: 4. The CDR3 spans 13 residues. The CDR3 here is CASSLYRGSEAFF. The CDR3 coding sequence is TGTGCCAGCAGTTTATACAGGGGGTCTGAAGCTTTCTTT.

J is TRBJ2-3 and V is TRBV6-6, with D uncertain. The germline V gene has CDR1 MNHNY and CDR2 SVGAGI (reference sequence). The V gene lost 2 bases and the J gene lost 5 bases, with 11 bases spanning the gap. The CDR3 contains 14 residues. In nucleotides, the CDR3 is TGTGCCAGCAGTTACCGCGGATCCGAAGATACGCAGTATTTT. Its protein product is CASSYRGSEDTQYF.